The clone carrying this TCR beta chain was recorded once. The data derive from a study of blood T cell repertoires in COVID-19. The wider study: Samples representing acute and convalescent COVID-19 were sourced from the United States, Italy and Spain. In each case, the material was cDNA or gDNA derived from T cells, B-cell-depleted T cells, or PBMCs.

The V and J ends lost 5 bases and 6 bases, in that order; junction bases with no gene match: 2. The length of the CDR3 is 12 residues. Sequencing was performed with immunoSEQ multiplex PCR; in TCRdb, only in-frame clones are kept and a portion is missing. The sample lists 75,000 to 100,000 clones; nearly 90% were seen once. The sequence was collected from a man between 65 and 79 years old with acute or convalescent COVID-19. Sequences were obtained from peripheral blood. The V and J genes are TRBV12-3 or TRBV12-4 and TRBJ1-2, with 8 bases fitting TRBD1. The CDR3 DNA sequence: TGTGCCAGCAGTCGACAGGGGAATGGCTACACCTTC. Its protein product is CASSRQGNGYTF.